The rows below give T cell receptor beta chains drawn from one sample of a study of T cell responses to AZD1222 COVID-19 vaccine. Data came from immunoSEQ multiplex PCR; TCRdb stores just in-frame clones and leaves some out. The sample has tens of thousands of clones, 85% to 90% seen once. Sample: peripheral blood, taken on day 0 of AZD1222 vaccination. All receptors derive from an adult in good health. Both conserved end residues are part of each CDR3. The D gene is left open where the match is weak. Not all rows give a size; the values are once, few, many and, for expanded clones, a class.

>TRBV12-5|TRBJ2-7|.|.
TGTGCTAGTGGTTTGGGCATCCAGGGCTCCGAGCAGTACTTC
CASGLGIQGSEQYF
>TRBV5-1|TRBJ1-6|.|.
TGCGCCAGCAGCCCCTGGCAACAGGGTGGCGGCGCCCTCCACTTT
CASSPWQQGGGALHF
>TRBV25-1|TRBJ2-5|.|TRBD1
TGTGCCAGCAGTGGTGGCAGGGGGCAAGAGACCCAGTACTTC
CASSGGRGQETQYF
>TRBV12-3/TRBV12-4|TRBJ1-5|.|.
TGTGCCAGCAGTTTATGGGTCCAGCCCCAGCATTTT
CASSLWVQPQHF
>TRBV27|TRBJ1-6|few|.
TGTGCCAGCAGTTTGCGCAGGGGAAGTTCACCCCTCCACTTT
CASSLRRGSSPLHF
>TRBV7-9|TRBJ1-6|.|TRBD1
TGTGCCAGCAGCTCCCGGGACAGTTATAATTCACCCCTCCACTTT
CASSSRDSYNSPLHF
>TRBV4-1|TRBJ1-2|once|.
TGCGCCAGCAGCCAAGACGAGGGGCCGAGCTATGGCTACACCTTC
CASSQDEGPSYGYTF
>TRBV6-5|TRBJ1-2|once|.
TGTGCCAGCAGTTACTCCACGGGGACGGAGGGCTACACCTTC
CASSYSTGTEGYTF
>TRBV29-1|TRBJ1-5|.|TRBD1
TGCAGCGTTGGGGGGACAGGGAGCGATCAGCCCCAGCATTTT
CSVGGTGSDQPQHF
>TRBV29-1|TRBJ2-5|.|TRBD1
TGCAGCGTTGGGGACAGTCAAGAGACCCAGTACTTC
CSVGDSQETQYF
>TRBV6-5|TRBJ1-3|.|.
TGTGCCAGCAGTACAGGTATCTCTGGAAACACCATATATTTT
CASSTGISGNTIYF
>TRBV11-3|TRBJ1-2|.|.
TGTGCCAGCAGCCTAGGTAACTATGGCTACACCTTC
CASSLGNYGYTF
>TRBV4-2|TRBJ1-1|.|.
TGTGCCAGCAGCCACCTACAGCCACAGGGTAAAAATTTGAACACTGAAGCTTTCTTT
CASSHLQPQGKNLNTEAFF
>TRBV6-5|TRBJ1-6|.|.
TGTGCCAGCAGTTACGCCGGGGGTTATAATTCACCCCTCCACTTT
CASSYAGGYNSPLHF
>TRBV10-3|TRBJ2-1|.|TRBD1
TGTGCCATCAGTGAGTCAGACAGGGTTGTAAATGAGCAGTTCTTC
CAISESDRVVNEQFF
>TRBV5-1|TRBJ2-3|.|.
TGCGCCAGCAGCCCGGTATTGCTGAGCACAGATACGCAGTATTTT
CASSPVLLSTDTQYF
>TRBV7-9|TRBJ1-5|.|.
TGTGCCAGCAGCTTAGGATCACATGGAGGCCAGCCCCAGCATTTT
CASSLGSHGGQPQHF
>TRBV9|TRBJ1-1|.|TRBD1
TGTGCCAGCAGCGCGGGACAGGGGAACACTGAAGCTTTCTTT
CASSAGQGNTEAFF
>TRBV9|TRBJ2-3|.|.
TGTGCCAGCAGCCCGTGGACTAACCCGGATACGCAGTATTTT
CASSPWTNPDTQYF
>TRBV7-2|TRBJ1-2|.|.
TGTGCCAGCGGAACATGGGGTGGCTACACCTTC
CASGTWGGYTF
>TRBV27|TRBJ1-4|once|.
TGTGCCAGCAGTCCCCGCATAAAGACAGGTGTCAGTAGAACTAATGAAAAACTGTTTTTT
CASSPRIKTGVSRTNEKLFF
>TRBV6-5|TRBJ1-2|.|.
TGTGCCAGCAGTAGGGCCGTGGCTAACTATGGCTACACCTTC
CASSRAVANYGYTF
>TRBV7-8|TRBJ1-4|.|.
TGTGCCAGCAGCTTAGGTCAGAGTGAAAAACTGTTTTTT
CASSLGQSEKLFF
>TRBV7-2|TRBJ2-7|once|.
TGTGCCTGCAGCTCCCAGGGCTCTGGTAGCCTTTACGAGCAGTACTTC
CACSSQGSGSLYEQYF
>TRBV7-2|TRBJ2-7|.|.
TGTGCCAGCAGCTTAGGGGCAGGGAGCTCCTACGAGCAGTACTTC
CASSLGAGSSYEQYF
>TRBV3-1/TRBV3-2|TRBJ2-1|.|TRBD1
TGTGCCAGCAGCTCCTCGACAGGGCAAAACAATGAGCAGTTCTTC
CASSSSTGQNNEQFF
>TRBV9|TRBJ2-1|.|TRBD1
TGTGCCAGCAGCGTAGCTGGACAGGGGACCTACAATGAGCAGTTCTTC
CASSVAGQGTYNEQFF
>TRBV4-3|TRBJ2-5|.|TRBD1
TGCGCCAGCAGCCAAGATATTGGGGACAGGGGGCTTAGGGAGACCCAGTACTTC
CASSQDIGDRGLRETQYF
>TRBV7-2|TRBJ1-2|.|.
TGTGCCAGCAGCGAAGAGGACCCCGGGGATCCGGGGGGCTACACCTTC
CASSEEDPGDPGGYTF
>TRBV3-1/TRBV3-2|TRBJ2-1|.|.
TGTGCCAGCAGCCACCCGGGGGGCCGCGACAATGAGCAGTTCTTC
CASSHPGGRDNEQFF
>TRBV7-2|TRBJ2-7|.|.
TGTGCCAGCAGCCCCCAAGACAGGAGTCTTGTCTACGAGCAGTACTTC
CASSPQDRSLVYEQYF
>TRBV3-1/TRBV3-2|TRBJ2-7|.|.
TGTGCCAGCAGCCAACGGGACTGGAAGTACTTC
CASSQRDWKYF
>TRBV3-1/TRBV3-2|TRBJ1-2|once|.
TGTGCCAGCAGCCTAGTGAAGGGTGGCTACACCTTC
CASSLVKGGYTF
>TRBV29-1|TRBJ2-7|.|TRBD2
TGCAGCGTTGAATTAGTTTCCGGTTTAGGTTCGGGGGGGGCAGGCTACGAGCAGTACTTC
CSVELVSGLGSGGAGYEQYF
>TRBV6-5|TRBJ1-2|.|.
TGTGCCAGCAGTTACTCCCAAGGGGCCAACTATGGCTACACCTTC
CASSYSQGANYGYTF
>TRBV14|TRBJ1-2|.|.
TGTGCCAGCAGCCAAGTTTCGGAGGGGGGCTACACCTTC
CASSQVSEGGYTF
>TRBV7-2|TRBJ1-5|.|TRBD1
TGTGCCAGCAGCTTAGAGGGGACAGGGAACAATCAGCCCCAGCATTTT
CASSLEGTGNNQPQHF
>TRBV5-6|TRBJ2-2|.|.
TGTGCCAGCAAGGGAACCGGGGAGCTGTTTTTT
CASKGTGELFF
>TRBV6-6|TRBJ2-1|.|.
TGTGCCAGCAGTTACGGGGGTTGGGAAAATGAGCAGTTCTTC
CASSYGGWENEQFF
>TRBV28|TRBJ1-6|once|TRBD1
TGTGCCAGCAGTTCACAGGGGACCGCGCTTAATTCACCCCTCCACTTT
CASSSQGTALNSPLHF
>TRBV5-1|TRBJ1-1|.|.
TGCGCCAGCAGCTTGCAGGCAACGAACACTGAAGCTTTCTTT
CASSLQATNTEAFF